Listed below are T cell receptor beta chains from one sample, sequenced in a study of cytotoxic CD8 clonotypes in ibrutinib-treated CLL. Some clones are missing from TCRdb's copy, which holds only in-frame ones; the method was immunoSEQ multiplex PCR. There are about 72,000 clones in the sample; about two thirds occur only once, and under 6% lies in the top ten. The material sequenced was PBMCs, taken after 12 months of ibrutinib treatment. The source of these receptors is a human donor with chronic lymphocytic leukemia. The CDR3 runs from the conserved cysteine through the conserved F or W. A D gene is named only where the DNA matches it firmly. Only part of the rows carry a size: once, few, many, or a class if the clone is expanded.

abundance: .
v_gene: TRBV7-2
j_gene: TRBJ1-6
d_gene: TRBD1
CDR3nt: TGTGCCAGCAGCTTAGCTCGGACAGGAGGTAATTCACCCCTCCACTTT
CDR3aa: CASSLARTGGNSPLHF

abundance: .
v_gene: TRBV2
j_gene: TRBJ1-2
d_gene: .
CDR3nt: TGTGCCAGCAGCTTCTGGGTGGGTCCGCTTAACTATGGCTACACCTTC
CDR3aa: CASSFWVGPLNYGYTF

abundance: .
v_gene: TRBV25-1
j_gene: TRBJ1-1
d_gene: .
CDR3nt: TGTGCCAGCACTCCCCGGGGCCAGAACACTGAAGCTTTCTTT
CDR3aa: CASTPRGQNTEAFF

abundance: .
v_gene: TRBV7-9
j_gene: TRBJ2-1
d_gene: .
CDR3nt: TGTGCCAGCAGCTTACCAGCGGCGAACTACAATGAGCAGTTCTTC
CDR3aa: CASSLPAANYNEQFF

abundance: few
v_gene: TRBV9
j_gene: TRBJ1-6
d_gene: TRBD1
CDR3nt: TGTGCCAGCAGCGTAGGATTAGGGGGCGGGAGCGGTTCACCCCTCCACTTT
CDR3aa: CASSVGLGGGSGSPLHF

abundance: few
v_gene: TRBV5-4
j_gene: TRBJ1-2
d_gene: .
CDR3nt: TGTGCCAGCACCTTGAGTGGCCCAATGGCCGGTCCTCTCACCGGGGGCTACACCTTC
CDR3aa: CASTLSGPMAGPLTGGYTF

abundance: .
v_gene: TRBV20-1
j_gene: TRBJ2-5
d_gene: .
CDR3nt: TGCAGTGCTAAGTACGAGACCCAGTACTTC
CDR3aa: CSAKYETQYF

abundance: .
v_gene: TRBV7-2
j_gene: TRBJ1-2
d_gene: .
CDR3nt: TGTGCCAGCAGCTTAGGGAGGGGGGCCTCCAATGGCTACACCTTC
CDR3aa: CASSLGRGASNGYTF

abundance: .
v_gene: TRBV7-9
j_gene: TRBJ1-1
d_gene: .
CDR3nt: TGTGCCAGCAGCTTAGAGGGGAGGACTGAAGCTTTCTTT
CDR3aa: CASSLEGRTEAFF

abundance: .
v_gene: TRBV21-1
j_gene: TRBJ2-2
d_gene: .
CDR3nt: TGTGCCAGCAGCAAACAGGGCAGAAACAGGGGACAGACCGGGGAGCTGTTTTTT
CDR3aa: CASSKQGRNRGQTGELFF

abundance: .
v_gene: TRBV28
j_gene: TRBJ1-2
d_gene: .
CDR3nt: TGTGCCAGCACCGATACCCCAGGAGGCTACACCTTC
CDR3aa: CASTDTPGGYTF

abundance: .
v_gene: TRBV19
j_gene: TRBJ2-5
d_gene: .
CDR3nt: TGTGCCAGTAGGCCCGGGACCCCCGGAGGTGGGACCCAGTACTTC
CDR3aa: CASRPGTPGGGTQYF

abundance: few
v_gene: TRBV28
j_gene: TRBJ1-5
d_gene: .
CDR3nt: TGTGCCAGCAGTTACCCAGACAGCCATCAGCCCCAGCATTTT
CDR3aa: CASSYPDSHQPQHF

abundance: .
v_gene: TRBV5-1
j_gene: TRBJ2-1
d_gene: .
CDR3nt: TGCGCCAGCAGCCCTAACTGGGACATCTACAATGAGCAGTTCTTC
CDR3aa: CASSPNWDIYNEQFF

abundance: .
v_gene: TRBV10-3
j_gene: TRBJ1-3
d_gene: .
CDR3nt: TGTGCCATCAGTGACCCGCTGGGGGGGGCAAACACCATATATTTT
CDR3aa: CAISDPLGGANTIYF

abundance: .
v_gene: TRBV27
j_gene: TRBJ1-6
d_gene: .
CDR3nt: TGTGCCAGCAGTTTCCCAATCAAAAATTCACCCCTCCACTTT
CDR3aa: CASSFPIKNSPLHF

abundance: .
v_gene: TRBV28
j_gene: TRBJ1-5
d_gene: .
CDR3nt: TGTGCCAGCAGTAGGGGGAGTAACTGGGACAGCAATCAGCCCCAGCATTTT
CDR3aa: CASSRGSNWDSNQPQHF

abundance: .
v_gene: TRBV12-5
j_gene: TRBJ1-1
d_gene: TRBD1
CDR3nt: TGTGCTAGTGGTTTGGAAAGGACCGGGACAGGGAACACTGAAGCTTTCTTT
CDR3aa: CASGLERTGTGNTEAFF

abundance: .
v_gene: TRBV30
j_gene: TRBJ1-4
d_gene: TRBD1
CDR3nt: TGTGCCTGGGGACAGCCCGGGACAGGCTTGCACGATGAAAAACTGTTTTTT
CDR3aa: CAWGQPGTGLHDEKLFF

abundance: many
v_gene: TRBV19
j_gene: TRBJ1-2
d_gene: .
CDR3nt: TGTGCCAGTAGTATCGGTGGGTCCCGTCGTGGCTACACCTTC
CDR3aa: CASSIGGSRRGYTF

abundance: .
v_gene: TRBV12-5
j_gene: TRBJ2-3
d_gene: TRBD1
CDR3nt: TGTGCTAGTGCTCCGAGGGGGCCGGGCACAGATACGCAGTATTTT
CDR3aa: CASAPRGPGTDTQYF

abundance: .
v_gene: TRBV7-2
j_gene: TRBJ2-3
d_gene: .
CDR3nt: TGTGCCAGCAGCTTCTGGACAGATGAAGATACGCAGTATTTT
CDR3aa: CASSFWTDEDTQYF